A single T cell receptor beta chain is shown here with its context. This specimen belongs to a study of CD8+CD57+ T cells in acquired aplastic anemia. Study in general: Sorted CD4+ and CD8+ cells yielded DNA averaging around 3.2 ug.

Genomic DNA acted as the template from which TCR beta VDJ combination and CDR3 sequence profiling were carried out. TCRdb re-called the reads through MiXCR, storing one row per CDR3 protein. Of roughly 160,000 distinct CDR3 sequences detected, more than 45% appear once; the ten largest clones hold approximately 2.9%. Before being chosen for sequencing, patients had shown CD8+CD57+ cell expansion by flow cytometry. Patients uniformly had severe acquired aplastic anemia. This receptor was taken from a human donor with aplastic anemia. Specimen: sorted CD4+, CD8+, or CD8+CD57+ T cells (not recorded which) from PBMCs.

The chain's CDR3 is CASSVDGEPYEQYF. DNA for the CDR3: TGTGCCAGCAGCGTAGACGGGGAACCCTACGAGCAGTACTTC. This chain joins TRBV13 and TRBJ2-7; maybe TRBD2 (5 bases). Germline CDR1 and CDR2: PRHDT and FYEKMQ (reference sequence). The V and J ends lost 5 bases and 2 bases respectively, with 13 bases between them. CDR3 length equals 14 residues.